This TCR beta chain was observed in a study of cytomegalovirus exposure and HLA in healthy donors. The study's findings and limits: A later analysis showed HLA-associated TCR beta chains outstripping equally common others in clonal expansion. In a later analysis, TCR beta V- and J-gene trimming showed a link to a missense DCLRE1C variant.

In regard to this clone: Its antigen is not known. Other DNA sequences of this sample code for an identical CDR3.

Germline assignment: CDR1 SGDLS and CDR2 YYNGEE. This CDR3 spans 15 amino acids. V gave up 2 bases and J gave up 2 bases; unmatched junction bases: 2. This PCR relied on a set of 60 Vbeta primers and 13 Jbeta primers. Using immunoSEQ multiplex PCR, the repertoire was profiled, and TCRdb retains in-frame clones only, with some absent. The sample consists of 150,000 to 200,000 clones, roughly 85% of them appearing once. Material for sequencing was PBMCs. V gene TRBV9 combines with J gene TRBJ2-1; 9 bases map to TRBD1. This receptor was obtained from a woman between 45 and 60 years old in good health and CMV-seropositive. The chain's CDR3 is CASSVGQGTYNEQFF. The CDR3 coding sequence is TGTGCCAGCAGCGTGGGACAGGGCACCTACAATGAGCAGTTCTTC.